The clone carrying this TCR beta chain occurred once. Its antigen is not known. This CDR3 comprises 12 residues. The germline V gene has CDR1 SQVTM and CDR2 ANQGSEA. V was clipped by 6 bases and J by 7 bases; unmatched bases: 7. The data were obtained in a study of Ad26.COV2.S vaccination and SARS-CoV-2 variants. On the study more broadly: Intramuscular Ad26.COV2.S doses were given once or twice, 56 days apart.

Treatment denoted: some 20 received Ad26.COV2.S at low or high dose, single or two shots; about 5 received placebo; per-sample allocation not given. Sampling occurred on day 63 after the first vaccine or placebo injection. An Ad26 vector carrying the Wuhan-strain SARS-CoV-2 spike served as the vaccine. Study observations and caveats: Spike-specific TCR breadth was greater in vaccine than placebo recipients.

Sequencing was performed with immunoSEQ multiplex PCR; in TCRdb, only in-frame clones are kept and a portion is missing. This repertoire shows 440,000 or so clones, 90% found once; its top ten account for roughly 4%. This specimen consisted of peripheral blood, obtained in a trial of Ad26.COV2.S vaccine versus placebo. The source of this sequence is a person between 18 and 60 years old who received the Ad26.COV2.S COVID-19 vaccine or a placebo. V and J are TRBV29-1 and TRBJ2-7; TRBD1 matches 9 bases. CDR3 residues: CSVLQGAREQYF. The CDR3 DNA is TGCAGCGTCCTACAGGGGGCGCGGGAGCAGTACTTC.